The rows below give T cell receptor beta chains drawn from one sample of a study of Graves' ophthalmopathy and Graves' hyperthyroidism. TCRdb called the multiplex PCR reads again in MiXCR, with one record for every CDR3 protein. Altogether over 650,000 distinct CDR3 sequences are present, under 50% being singletons, with the ten largest covering 2.5% to 3.5%. The sequencing sample was made of peripheral blood. Every receptor here comes from an adult man with Graves' ophthalmopathy. Each CDR3 is given with its conserved first and last residue. Fields, in order: clone size, D gene, V gene, CDR3 length, J gene, CDR3 protein, CDR3 DNA. D genes are given only for firm matches. Clone size is given for some rows only: seen once, a few or many times, or a class if the clone is expanded.

clone size: NA
D gene: NA
V gene: TRBV20-1
CDR3 length: 10
J gene: TRBJ2-7
CDR3 protein: CSARRFEQYF
CDR3 DNA: TGCAGTGCTAGACGTTTCGAGCAGTACTTC

clone size: NA
D gene: TRBD2
V gene: TRBV20-1
CDR3 length: 16
J gene: TRBJ2-7
CDR3 protein: CSARGLAGGASYEQYF
CDR3 DNA: TGCAGTGCTAGGGGACTAGCGGGAGGAGCCTCCTACGAGCAGTACTTC

clone size: many
D gene: NA
V gene: TRBV4-2
CDR3 length: 13
J gene: TRBJ1-1
CDR3 protein: CASSQAGQTEAFF
CDR3 DNA: TGTGCCAGCAGCCAAGCCGGACAGACAGAAGCTTTCTTT

clone size: once
D gene: NA
V gene: TRBV25-1
CDR3 length: 16
J gene: TRBJ1-6
CDR3 protein: CASSEFSPVGNSPLHF
CDR3 DNA: TGTGCCAGCAGTGAGTTTTCGCCGGTCGGCAATTCACCCCTCCACTTT

clone size: NA
D gene: NA
V gene: TRBV29-1
CDR3 length: 11
J gene: TRBJ2-7
CDR3 protein: CSVLATGELYF
CDR3 DNA: TGCAGCGTCCTAGCCACCGGGGAGCTGTACTTC

clone size: many
D gene: NA
V gene: TRBV9
CDR3 length: 14
J gene: TRBJ2-7
CDR3 protein: CASSVGGLDYEQYF
CDR3 DNA: TGTGCCAGCAGCGTAGGAGGGTTGGACTACGAGCAGTACTTC

clone size: NA
D gene: TRBD2
V gene: TRBV20-1
CDR3 length: 14
J gene: TRBJ2-7
CDR3 protein: CSARGASGAYEQYF
CDR3 DNA: TGCAGTGCTAGAGGGGCTAGCGGGGCCTACGAGCAGTACTTC

clone size: few
D gene: TRBD1
V gene: TRBV27
CDR3 length: 15
J gene: TRBJ2-7
CDR3 protein: CASSFRTGSSYEQYF
CDR3 DNA: TGTGCCAGCAGTTTTAGGACAGGGAGCTCCTACGAGCAGTACTTC

clone size: few
D gene: TRBD2
V gene: TRBV5-1
CDR3 length: 17
J gene: TRBJ2-2
CDR3 protein: CASSLGISGSNTGELFF
CDR3 DNA: TGCGCCAGCAGCTTGGGTATTAGCGGGAGCAACACCGGGGAGCTGTTTTTT

clone size: many
D gene: TRBD1
V gene: TRBV10-3
CDR3 length: 13
J gene: TRBJ2-7
CDR3 protein: CAVTGTGTYEQYF
CDR3 DNA: TGTGCCGTAACCGGGACAGGGACCTACGAGCAGTACTTC

clone size: many
D gene: NA
V gene: TRBV25-1
CDR3 length: 14
J gene: TRBJ1-2
CDR3 protein: CASSELLGSYGYTF
CDR3 DNA: TGTGCCAGCAGTGAATTGCTAGGTTCCTATGGCTACACCTTC

clone size: NA
D gene: NA
V gene: TRBV19
CDR3 length: 12
J gene: TRBJ1-5
CDR3 protein: CASSMGGQPQHF
CDR3 DNA: TGTGCCAGTAGTATGGGAGGACAGCCCCAGCATTTT

clone size: NA
D gene: TRBD1
V gene: TRBV15
CDR3 length: 12
J gene: TRBJ1-1
CDR3 protein: CATRDRGSEAFF
CDR3 DNA: TGTGCCACCAGGGACAGGGGGAGTGAAGCTTTCTTT

clone size: few
D gene: NA
V gene: TRBV6-2/TRBV6-3
CDR3 length: 12
J gene: TRBJ1-1
CDR3 protein: CASRRVGTEAFF
CDR3 DNA: TGTGCCAGCAGGAGGGTAGGCACTGAAGCTTTCTTT

clone size: many
D gene: NA
V gene: TRBV20-1
CDR3 length: 16
J gene: TRBJ1-6
CDR3 protein: CSARELGLSYNSPLHF
CDR3 DNA: TGCAGTGCTAGAGAGTTGGGACTCTCCTATAATTCACCCCTCCACTTT

clone size: many
D gene: NA
V gene: TRBV12-3/TRBV12-4
CDR3 length: 14
J gene: TRBJ2-5
CDR3 protein: CASSPGGGGLTQYF
CDR3 DNA: TGTGCCAGCAGCCCCGGGGGAGGGGGCCTGACCCAGTACTTC

clone size: NA
D gene: NA
V gene: TRBV4-3
CDR3 length: 15
J gene: TRBJ2-7
CDR3 protein: CASSQDTVGAGEQYF
CDR3 DNA: TGCGCCAGCAGCCAGGATACAGTAGGGGCGGGAGAGCAGTACTTC

clone size: many
D gene: NA
V gene: TRBV19
CDR3 length: 13
J gene: TRBJ2-5
CDR3 protein: CASSVNPSEGQYF
CDR3 DNA: TGTGCCAGTAGCGTTAATCCCTCGGAGGGCCAGTACTTC

clone size: many
D gene: NA
V gene: TRBV6-5
CDR3 length: 15
J gene: TRBJ2-5
CDR3 protein: CASSGGRESWETQYF
CDR3 DNA: TGTGCCAGCAGTGGAGGCAGGGAATCGTGGGAGACCCAGTACTTC

clone size: many
D gene: TRBD2
V gene: TRBV7-2
CDR3 length: 13
J gene: TRBJ2-5
CDR3 protein: CASSLTVDGGWDF
CDR3 DNA: TGTGCCAGCAGCTTAACCGTAGACGGGGGGTGGGACTTC

clone size: many
D gene: TRBD1
V gene: TRBV12-3/TRBV12-4
CDR3 length: 15
J gene: TRBJ1-2
CDR3 protein: CASTKGDRDTYGYTF
CDR3 DNA: TGTGCCAGCACCAAAGGGGACAGGGACACCTATGGCTACACCTTC

clone size: few
D gene: NA
V gene: TRBV19
CDR3 length: 14
J gene: TRBJ2-2
CDR3 protein: CASSILHSTGELFF
CDR3 DNA: TGTGCCAGTAGTATTCTTCACAGCACCGGGGAGCTGTTTTTT

clone size: many
D gene: NA
V gene: TRBV12-3/TRBV12-4
CDR3 length: 14
J gene: TRBJ1-2
CDR3 protein: CASSPGRGTYGYTF
CDR3 DNA: TGTGCCAGCAGCCCGGGTCGGGGTACCTATGGCTACACCTTC

clone size: NA
D gene: NA
V gene: TRBV29-1
CDR3 length: 14
J gene: TRBJ1-1
CDR3 protein: CSVLPTGGHTEAFF
CDR3 DNA: TGCAGCGTTCTACCTACAGGCGGTCACACTGAAGCTTTCTTT

clone size: NA
D gene: NA
V gene: TRBV7-2
CDR3 length: 12
J gene: TRBJ2-5
CDR3 protein: CASSLQGRAQYF
CDR3 DNA: TGTGCCAGCAGCTTGCAGGGGCGGGCCCAGTACTTC

clone size: many
D gene: TRBD1
V gene: TRBV9
CDR3 length: 13
J gene: TRBJ1-2
CDR3 protein: CASSEDRGLNHTF
CDR3 DNA: TGTGCCAGCAGCGAAGACAGGGGGCTGAACCACACCTTC

clone size: once
D gene: NA
V gene: TRBV12-3/TRBV12-4
CDR3 length: 16
J gene: TRBJ2-3
CDR3 protein: CASGLALTPNTDTQYF
CDR3 DNA: TGTGCTAGTGGTTTGGCTCTTACCCCAAACACAGATACGCAGTATTTT

clone size: few
D gene: TRBD1
V gene: TRBV4-3
CDR3 length: 15
J gene: TRBJ2-2
CDR3 protein: CASSQDTGATGELFF
CDR3 DNA: TGCGCCAGCAGCCAAGATACAGGGGCCACCGGGGAGCTGTTTTTT

clone size: few
D gene: TRBD1
V gene: TRBV6-5
CDR3 length: 18
J gene: TRBJ1-5
CDR3 protein: CASSSRHSQGIGNQPQHF
CDR3 DNA: TGTGCCAGCAGTTCTAGGCATTCACAGGGGATTGGCAATCAGCCCCAGCATTTT

clone size: NA
D gene: TRBD2
V gene: TRBV11-2
CDR3 length: 18
J gene: TRBJ2-3
CDR3 protein: CASSLDLAGLTPTDTQYF
CDR3 DNA: TGTGCCAGCAGCTTAGATCTAGCGGGCCTCACTCCCACAGATACGCAGTATTTT

clone size: many
D gene: NA
V gene: TRBV20-1
CDR3 length: 13
J gene: TRBJ1-5
CDR3 protein: CSGSKQGDQPQHF
CDR3 DNA: TGCAGTGGGTCAAAGCAGGGAGATCAGCCCCAGCATTTT

clone size: NA
D gene: NA
V gene: TRBV20-1
CDR3 length: 15
J gene: TRBJ2-7
CDR3 protein: CSARAGHQTSCEQYF
CDR3 DNA: TGCAGTGCTAGAGCGGGACACCAAACCTCCTGCGAGCAGTACTTC

clone size: NA
D gene: NA
V gene: TRBV27
CDR3 length: 13
J gene: TRBJ1-1
CDR3 protein: CASSLTLRTEAFF
CDR3 DNA: TGTGCCAGCAGTTTAACCCTAAGAACTGAAGCCTTCTTT

clone size: many
D gene: TRBD1
V gene: TRBV7-7
CDR3 length: 13
J gene: TRBJ2-7
CDR3 protein: CASSETPGQLIYF
CDR3 DNA: TGTGCCAGCAGCGAAACTCCGGGACAGCTAATTTACTTC

clone size: NA
D gene: TRBD2
V gene: TRBV24-1
CDR3 length: 18
J gene: TRBJ2-1
CDR3 protein: CATSDRTSGRSSYNEQFF
CDR3 DNA: TGTGCCACCAGTGATCGGACTAGCGGGAGGAGCTCCTACAATGAGCAGTTCTTC

clone size: many
D gene: NA
V gene: TRBV5-1
CDR3 length: 14
J gene: TRBJ2-5
CDR3 protein: CASSLEQGRQTQYF
CDR3 DNA: TGCGCCAGCAGCTTGGAACAGGGAAGGCAGACCCAGTACTTC

clone size: NA
D gene: NA
V gene: TRBV7-9
CDR3 length: 13
J gene: TRBJ2-7
CDR3 protein: CASSASGPNEQYF
CDR3 DNA: TGTGCCAGCAGCGCCAGCGGGCCCAATGAGCAGTACTTC

clone size: many
D gene: NA
V gene: TRBV7-9
CDR3 length: 17
J gene: TRBJ1-1
CDR3 protein: CASSLKYDGGMNTEAFF
CDR3 DNA: TGTGCCAGCAGCTTAAAATACGACGGGGGAATGAACACTGAAGCTTTCTTT

clone size: few
D gene: NA
V gene: TRBV2
CDR3 length: 15
J gene: TRBJ2-2
CDR3 protein: CACLGYPTSAGELFF
CDR3 DNA: TGTGCCTGTCTAGGGTACCCAACTTCGGCCGGGGAGCTGTTTTTT

clone size: many
D gene: NA
V gene: TRBV10-3
CDR3 length: 13
J gene: TRBJ1-2
CDR3 protein: CAIKAGANYGYTF
CDR3 DNA: TGTGCCATCAAAGCAGGGGCGAACTATGGCTACACCTTC

clone size: many
D gene: NA
V gene: TRBV19
CDR3 length: 12
J gene: TRBJ1-5
CDR3 protein: CASTSANQPQHF
CDR3 DNA: TGTGCCAGTACGTCTGCCAATCAGCCCCAGCATTTT

clone size: NA
D gene: NA
V gene: TRBV9
CDR3 length: 14
J gene: TRBJ2-3
CDR3 protein: CASSVRQGTDTQYF
CDR3 DNA: TGTGCCAGCAGCGTCCGACAGGGCACAGATACGCAGTATTTT

clone size: many
D gene: TRBD1
V gene: TRBV19
CDR3 length: 13
J gene: TRBJ1-2
CDR3 protein: CASSMLDRAGYTF
CDR3 DNA: TGTGCCAGTAGTATGCTTGACAGGGCTGGCTACACCTTC

clone size: NA
D gene: NA
V gene: TRBV12-3/TRBV12-4
CDR3 length: 14
J gene: TRBJ2-7
CDR3 protein: CASSFARNAYEQYF
CDR3 DNA: TGTGCCAGCAGTTTTGCCAGAAACGCCTACGAGCAGTACTTC

clone size: NA
D gene: TRBD1
V gene: TRBV29-1
CDR3 length: 14
J gene: TRBJ1-4
CDR3 protein: CSVEPGGTDEKLFF
CDR3 DNA: TGCAGCGTTGAACCAGGGGGCACGGATGAAAAACTGTTTTTT

clone size: NA
D gene: NA
V gene: TRBV6-6
CDR3 length: 13
J gene: TRBJ2-7
CDR3 protein: CATTGGSLYEQYF
CDR3 DNA: TGTGCCACTACGGGGGGCTCCCTCTACGAGCAGTACTTC

clone size: NA
D gene: NA
V gene: TRBV14
CDR3 length: 14
J gene: TRBJ1-5
CDR3 protein: CASSQEPTNQPQHF
CDR3 DNA: TGTGCCAGCAGCCAAGAACCCACGAATCAGCCCCAGCATTTT

clone size: NA
D gene: TRBD1
V gene: TRBV7-2
CDR3 length: 17
J gene: TRBJ2-7
CDR3 protein: CASSPIGTGLTGYEQYF
CDR3 DNA: TGTGCCAGCTCACCGATTGGGACAGGCCTCACGGGTTACGAGCAGTACTTC

clone size: few
D gene: NA
V gene: TRBV30
CDR3 length: 12
J gene: TRBJ1-2
CDR3 protein: CAWTTEGYGYTF
CDR3 DNA: TGTGCCTGGACCACCGAGGGCTATGGCTACACCTTC

clone size: few
D gene: TRBD2
V gene: TRBV12-3/TRBV12-4
CDR3 length: 15
J gene: TRBJ2-2
CDR3 protein: CASSLSGGAGGELFF
CDR3 DNA: TGTGCCAGCAGTTTGAGCGGGGGGGCTGGCGGGGAGCTGTTTTTT

clone size: few
D gene: NA
V gene: TRBV6-1
CDR3 length: 13
J gene: TRBJ1-1
CDR3 protein: CASGRGRNTEAFF
CDR3 DNA: TGTGCCAGCGGTAGAGGGAGGAACACTGAAGCTTTCTTT

clone size: NA
D gene: NA
V gene: TRBV15
CDR3 length: 15
J gene: TRBJ1-4
CDR3 protein: CATSRDGEADEKLFF
CDR3 DNA: TGTGCCACCAGCAGAGATGGGGAGGCCGATGAAAAACTGTTTTTT

clone size: NA
D gene: NA
V gene: TRBV5-1
CDR3 length: 13
J gene: TRBJ2-1
CDR3 protein: CASSLSENTGQFF
CDR3 DNA: TGCGCCAGCAGCTTGTCGGAAAACACTGGGCAGTTCTTC

clone size: NA
D gene: NA
V gene: TRBV2
CDR3 length: 12
J gene: TRBJ1-1
CDR3 protein: CAWSLRATEAFF
CDR3 DNA: TGTGCCTGGAGCTTGCGGGCCACTGAAGCTTTCTTT